This TCR beta chain originates from a study of shared T cell receptors in the human thymus. This CDR3 has 15 amino acids. The germline V gene has CDR1 SNHLY and CDR2 FYNNEI. The junction had 8 bases not matched to a gene; V was cut back by 8 bases and J by 5 bases. The method was immunoSEQ multiplex PCR; TCRdb's version includes in-frame clones alone and lacks a portion of them. The table has roughly 500,000 clones, about 84% seen once; the top ten hold roughly 0.013%. These records were also assigned to another study, of human thymus T cells. That study reports: Surgeons resected thymus tissue during corrective heart surgery. V and J genes seemed to be used with bias in thymic and blood repertoires.

The V call is TRBV2, the J call TRBJ2-7; 14 nucleotides line up with TRBD2. Sequencing was carried out using thymocytes. The clonotype comes from a boy under three years old with a congenital heart defect. CDR3 coding DNA: TGTGCCAGCGATGTGGGGACTAGCGGGAGCCACGAGCAGTACTTC. This codes for CASDVGTSGSHEQYF.